Detailed here is one T cell receptor (beta chain). Its antigen remains unidentified. No clone much larger than this one lies a single base away; base qualities are absent. The data derive from a study of T cell responses to AZD1222 COVID-19 vaccine (dated by TCRdb to the early 2020s). Some background on the complete study: AZD1222 recipients with second doses at about 4 weeks or about 12 weeks were pooled, because spike-specific TCR depth and breadth did not differ between schedules. A total of 233 trial participants underwent TCR sequencing, of whom some 210 received two doses of AZD1222 and around 26 received two doses of the MenACWY control vaccine. Trial participants were enrolled by age into 18-55, 56-69 and 70-plus year subgroups, with roughly 150, 30 and 60 TCR-sequenced participants respectively. Findings and caveats that apply to the study as a whole: A significant rise in spike-specific TCR breadth and depth was observed after two AZD1222 doses relative to day 0 and relative to MenACWY recipients. CD4 TCRs associated with the vaccine covered the entire spike protein, and the dominant responses were in regions 160-218 and 743-854. Because no day 14 peak-response samples were available, repertoires were characterized only after the peak T cell response. Participants were mostly white British, with more females than males. The authors suggested clonal diversity may have been underestimated. Nearly half of unique spike-specific TCRs reportedly recognized epitopes outside regions mutated in the B.1.351 and B.1.1.7 variants. The 56-69-year group was small, and its depth increase did not reach significance, likely because of low power. Only five or six AZD1222 recipients were SARS-CoV-2 seropositive at baseline, limiting conclusions about previously exposed vaccinees.

The CDR3 regions of human TCRbeta chains were subjected to immunosequencing. In the source study's methods: TCRs in the repertoires were compared against a reference library of SARS-CoV-2-specific TCRs that had been generated with the MIRA antigen-specificity platform. Breadth was defined as the fraction of unique TCRs that were SARS-CoV-2-associated. Depth was defined as the fraction of total T cells that were SARS-CoV-2-associated. Using the MIRA data, every spike-specific TCR was mapped to the spike region that the TCR reacted to and assigned to either a CD4 or a CD8 class. Log10-transformed breadth and depth values were compared by one-way ANOVA with Sidak's multiple comparisons tests. Drawn from immuneACCESS, this table holds only the in-frame rearrangements with V and J called that TCRdb kept. Clones are partly lost; checked studies trace under half to an unresolved V gene and leave the rest unexplained. V and J calls plus clone size are reproduced from that table; the DNA served to infer D and trimming. The table for this sample lists about 150,000 clones; roughly 94% of them were counted only once. The top ten clonotypes cover roughly 1.2% of the sample.

The germline V gene encodes CDR1 SGHVS and CDR2 FQNEAQ. V drops 1 base and J drops 3 bases, leaving 13 bases in between. The CDR3 runs 16 amino acids, cysteine and phenylalanine included. The retained sequence is limited to the CDR3, 48 bases, with the frame set at the first base. In light of the paper, this sample's time point label describes: baseline before first vaccination. Samples from vaccinated people were obtained from the UK trials COV001 and COV002, which included a single-blind randomized controlled phase 2/3 trial of AZD1222 (ChAdOx1 nCoV-19) in healthy adults. Trial participant PBMC samples were collected at day 0 and day 28 after the second dose for TCRbeta chain sequencing.

This TCR derives from an adult in good health. Sequenced here: peripheral blood, sampled on day 0 of AZD1222 vaccination. This sequence uses TRBV7-8 and TRBJ1-5; the D gene is unclear. The CDR3 loop reads CASSLGSGTLNQPQHF. The DNA is TGTGCCAGCAGCTTAGGGTCGGGTACCCTCAATCAGCCCCAGCATTTT.